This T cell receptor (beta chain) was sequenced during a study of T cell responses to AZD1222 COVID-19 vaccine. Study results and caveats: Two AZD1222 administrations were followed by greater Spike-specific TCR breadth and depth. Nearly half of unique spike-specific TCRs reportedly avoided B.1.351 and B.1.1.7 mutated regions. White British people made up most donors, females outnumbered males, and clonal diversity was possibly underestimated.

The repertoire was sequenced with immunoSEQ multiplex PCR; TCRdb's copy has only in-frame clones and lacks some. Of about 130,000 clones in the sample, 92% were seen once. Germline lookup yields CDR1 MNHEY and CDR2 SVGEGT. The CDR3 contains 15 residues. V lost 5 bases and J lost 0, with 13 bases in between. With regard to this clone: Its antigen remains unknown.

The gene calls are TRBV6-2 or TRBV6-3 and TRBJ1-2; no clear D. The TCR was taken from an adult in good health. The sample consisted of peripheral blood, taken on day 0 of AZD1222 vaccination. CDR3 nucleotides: TGTGCCAGCAGTGGCAGGACGTCATCTAACTATGGCTACACCTTC. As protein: CASSGRTSSNYGYTF.